Given below is one T cell receptor (beta chain) in context. The antigen remains unidentified. This sample is drawn from a study of vaccination and CD4 T cells after COVID-19. Trimming at V came to 2 bases and at J to 3 bases, leaving 4 bases not matched to a gene. CDR3 length equals 15 residues. Germline V gene lookup returns CDR1 WSHSY and CDR2 SAAADI. The Oncomine TCR Beta short-read assay was applied to DNA of cultured CD4+ T cells. One entry per CDR3 protein results from TCRdb running MiXCR on the PCR reads. The repertoire includes roughly 20,000 distinct CDR3 sequences, approximately 48% of them detected once, and about 5% sits in the top ten. This sample's treatment: approximately nine-day PBMC culture with coronavirus spike peptide pools or control peptides (ViraFEST assay).

Sequenced sample: CD4+ T cells from blood, cultured in vitro. This sequence joins TRBV10-2 and TRBJ2-7, with 10 nucleotides matching TRBD2. The sequence came from a human donor who had recovered from COVID-19. The CDR3 coding sequence is TGCGCCAGCAGTGAGCTAGCGGGAGTCGGCTACGAGCAGTACTTC. This codes for CASSELAGVGYEQYF.